In its sample, the clone carrying this T cell receptor (beta chain) was seen a few times. Its antigen is unknown. These data originate in a study of identical twins. Unique molecular identifiers were present on the cDNA, which also gained a universal primer site by template switching. TCRdb reprocessed the 5' RACE reads via MiXCR and lists one record per CDR3 protein. There are some 660,000 distinct CDR3 sequences in the sample; around 8.6% occur only once, and approximately 0.96% lies in the top ten. Findings and caveats of the study: Models predicted too little out-of-frame TCR alpha sharing in monozygotic twins.

This sample also appeared in a second study, on yellow fever vaccine responses in identical twins.

The sample taken for sequencing was PBMCs. The TCR was taken from a woman between 18 and 29 years old in good health.

In DNA form, the CDR3 reads TGTGCCAGCAGCTTAGCAGGTTTATCAGAGACCCAGTACTTC. This sequence encodes CASSLAGLSETQYF. This chain uses TRBV7-2 with TRBJ2-5; D is undetermined. Per the germline V gene, CDR1 is SGHTA and CDR2 is FQGNSA. The CDR3 consists of 14 residues. V lost 0 bases to trimming and J lost 4 bases, with 9 bases between them.